Below are 5 T cell receptor beta chains sequenced from a single sample in a study of cytomegalovirus exposure and HLA in healthy donors. The PCR used 60 Vbeta and 13 Jbeta primers. Repertoires were generated with immunoSEQ multiplex PCR, while TCRdb's copy carries only in-frame clones and drops some. The data contain about 180,000 clones, about 85% of them singletons. Sample: PBMCs. These receptors all come from a girl under 18 in good health and CMV-seropositive.

The genes are TRBV7-9 and TRBJ1-1; D not certain. Germline loops: CDR1 SEHNR, CDR2 FQNEAQ (reference sequence). This CDR3 has 11 residues. V was pared by 7 bases and J by 5 bases, with 8 bases between. In DNA, the CDR3 is TGTGCCAGCACCTTGGAGACTGAAGCTTTCTTT. Translation: CASTLETEAFF.

The chain has TRBV30 and TRBJ2-3; 7 positions agree with TRBD2. In germline, CDR1 is GTSNPN, CDR2 SVGIG (reference sequence). J lost 0 bases, V lost 2 bases, and 2 bases had no gene match. This CDR3 contains 14 residues. The CDR3 reads CAWSSGTSTDTQYF. The CDR3 DNA reads as TGTGCCTGGAGTAGCGGGACTAGCACAGATACGCAGTATTTT.

Turning to this clone: The sample holds other DNA sequences that translate to the same CDR3. CDR3 DNA sequence: TGTGCCAGCAGCTTACAGGGTGGCACTGAAGCTTTCTTT. It translates to CASSLQGGTEAFF. This chain connects TRBV7-6 to TRBJ1-1; TRBD1 might be the D (5 bases). This CDR3 contains 13 residues. V lost 2 bases and J lost 4, with 8 bases in between. The V gene's germline CDR1 is SGHVS and CDR2 FNYEAQ.

The chain links TRBV25-1 to TRBJ2-7; 11 bases agree with TRBD1. Per germline, CDR1 MGHDK and CDR2 SYGVNS. V trimming: 5 bases; J trimming: 3 bases; junction bases outside the gene matches: 6. CDR3 size: 15 residues. The CDR3 nucleotides read TGTGCCAGCAGTTCTTGGGACAGGGGGAACTACGAGCAGTACTTC. It specifies CASSSWDRGNYEQYF.

Comment on this clone: A read error may account for a junction end that differs from germline. This chain links TRBV25-1 with TRBJ2-4; D unclear. The CDR3 runs to 15 residues. The germline gives CDR1 MGHDK, CDR2 SYGVNS. CDR3 in amino acids: CASSEWQEAQNIQYF. DNA for the CDR3: TGTGCCAGCAGTGAATGGCAGGAAGCCCAAAACATTCAGTACTTC. The entire variable domain, with the rest obtained from reference TRBV25-1 and TRBJ2-4, is as follows: EADIYQTPRYLVIGTGKKITLECSQTMGHDKMYWYQQDPGMELHLIHYSYGVNSTEKGDLSSESTVSRIRTEHFPLTLESARPSHTSQYLCASSEWQEAQNIQYFGAGTRLSVL.